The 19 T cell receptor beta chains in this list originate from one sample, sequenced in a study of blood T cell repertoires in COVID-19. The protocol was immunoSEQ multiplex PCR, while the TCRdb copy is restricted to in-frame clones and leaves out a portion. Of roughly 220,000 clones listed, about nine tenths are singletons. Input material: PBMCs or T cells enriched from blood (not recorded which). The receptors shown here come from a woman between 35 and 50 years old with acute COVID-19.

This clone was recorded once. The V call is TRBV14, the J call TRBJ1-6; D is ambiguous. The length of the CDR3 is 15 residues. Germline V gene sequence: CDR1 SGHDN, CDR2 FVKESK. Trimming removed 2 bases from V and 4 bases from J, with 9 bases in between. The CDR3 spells CASSQSGVYNSPLHF. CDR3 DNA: TGTGCCAGCAGCCAATCCGGGGTTTATAATTCACCCCTCCACTTT.

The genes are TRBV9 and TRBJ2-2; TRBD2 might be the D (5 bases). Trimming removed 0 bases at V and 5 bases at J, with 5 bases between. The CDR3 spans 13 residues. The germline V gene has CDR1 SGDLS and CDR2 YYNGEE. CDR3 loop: CASSVGGTGELFF. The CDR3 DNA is TGTGCCAGCAGCGTAGGCGGGACCGGGGAGCTGTTTTTT.

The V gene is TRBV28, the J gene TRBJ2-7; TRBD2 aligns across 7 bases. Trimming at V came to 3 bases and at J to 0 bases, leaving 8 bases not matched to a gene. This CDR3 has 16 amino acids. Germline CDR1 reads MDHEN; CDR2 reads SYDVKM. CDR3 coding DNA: TGTGCCAGCAGTTTGCGTCCAGCGGGGTTCTCCTACGAGCAGTACGTC. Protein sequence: CASSLRPAGFSYEQYV.

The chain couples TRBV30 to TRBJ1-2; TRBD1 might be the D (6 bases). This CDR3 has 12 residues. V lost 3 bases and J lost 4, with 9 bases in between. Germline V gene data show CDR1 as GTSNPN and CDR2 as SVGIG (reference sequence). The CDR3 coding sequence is TGTGCCTGGAGCAGGGGAGCCTATGGCTACACCTTC. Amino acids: CAWSRGAYGYTF.

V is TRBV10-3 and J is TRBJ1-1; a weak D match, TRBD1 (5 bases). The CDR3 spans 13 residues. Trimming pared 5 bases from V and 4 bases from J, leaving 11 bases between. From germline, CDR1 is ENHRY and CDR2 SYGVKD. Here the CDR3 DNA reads TGTGCCATCAGTTTAACGGGGGGCACTGAAGCTTTCTTT. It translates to CAISLTGGTEAFF.

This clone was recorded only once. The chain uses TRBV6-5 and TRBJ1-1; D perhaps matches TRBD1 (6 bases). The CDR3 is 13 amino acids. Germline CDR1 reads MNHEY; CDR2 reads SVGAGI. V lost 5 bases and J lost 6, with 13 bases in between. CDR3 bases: TGTGCCAGCAGTCTAACAGGGACGCCTGAAGCTTTCTTT. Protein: CASSLTGTPEAFF.

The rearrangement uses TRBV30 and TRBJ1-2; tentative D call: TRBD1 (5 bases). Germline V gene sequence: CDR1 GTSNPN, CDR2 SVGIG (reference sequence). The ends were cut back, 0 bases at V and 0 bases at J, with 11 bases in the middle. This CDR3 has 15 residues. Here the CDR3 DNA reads TGTGCCTGGAGTGTACTGCAGGGCGCTAACTATGGCTACACCTTC. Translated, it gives CAWSVLQGANYGYTF.

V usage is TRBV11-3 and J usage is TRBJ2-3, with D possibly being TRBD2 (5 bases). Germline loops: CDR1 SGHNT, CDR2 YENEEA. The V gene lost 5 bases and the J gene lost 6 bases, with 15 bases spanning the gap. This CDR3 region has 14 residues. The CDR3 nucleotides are TGTGCCAGCAGCCGTTTCGGGCCGGGGGATACGCAGTATTTT. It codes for CASSRFGPGDTQYF.

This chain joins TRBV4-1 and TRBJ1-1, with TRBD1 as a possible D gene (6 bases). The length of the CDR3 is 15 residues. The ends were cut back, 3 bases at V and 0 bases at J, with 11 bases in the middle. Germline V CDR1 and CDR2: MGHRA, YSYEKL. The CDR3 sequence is CASSQSDSLNTEAFF. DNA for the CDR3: TGCGCCAGCAGCCAGTCGGACAGTTTGAACACTGAAGCTTTCTTT.

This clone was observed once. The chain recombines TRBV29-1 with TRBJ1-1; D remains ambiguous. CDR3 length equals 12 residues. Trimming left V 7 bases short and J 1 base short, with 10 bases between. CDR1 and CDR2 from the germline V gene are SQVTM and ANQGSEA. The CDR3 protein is CSAYSGNTEAFF. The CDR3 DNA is TGCAGCGCTTACTCAGGGAACACTGAAGCTTTCTTT.

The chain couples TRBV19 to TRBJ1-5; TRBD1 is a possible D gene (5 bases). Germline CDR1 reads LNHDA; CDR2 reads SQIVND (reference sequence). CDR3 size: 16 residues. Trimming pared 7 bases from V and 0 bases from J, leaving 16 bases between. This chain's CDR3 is CASTTPGQLSNQPQHF. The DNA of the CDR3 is TGTGCCAGTACTACACCCGGACAACTTAGCAATCAGCCCCAGCATTTT.

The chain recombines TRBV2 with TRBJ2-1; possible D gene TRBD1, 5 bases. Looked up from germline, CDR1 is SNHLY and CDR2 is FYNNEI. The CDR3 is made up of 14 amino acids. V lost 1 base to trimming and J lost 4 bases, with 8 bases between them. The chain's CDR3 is CASSEGTSYNEQFF. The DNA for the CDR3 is TGTGCCAGCAGTGAAGGGACAAGTTACAATGAGCAGTTCTTC.

This CDR3 reads CASSLTGNTEAFF. The CDR3 region has the DNA TGTGCCAGCAGTTTAACAGGGAACACTGAAGCTTTCTTT. This chain joins TRBV28 and TRBJ1-1, with a possible D match to TRBD1 (5 bases). The germline gives CDR1 MDHEN, CDR2 SYDVKM. The CDR3 covers 13 residues. Trimming took 2 bases from V and 1 from J, leaving 5 bases between them.

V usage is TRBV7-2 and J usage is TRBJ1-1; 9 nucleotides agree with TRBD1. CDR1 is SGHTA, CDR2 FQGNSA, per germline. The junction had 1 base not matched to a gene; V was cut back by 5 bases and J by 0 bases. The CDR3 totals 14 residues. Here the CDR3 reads CASSGQGLNTEAFF. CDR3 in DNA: TGTGCCAGCAGCGGACAGGGGTTGAACACTGAAGCTTTCTTT. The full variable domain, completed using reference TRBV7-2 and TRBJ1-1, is GAGVSQSPSNKVTEKGKDVELRCDPISGHTALYWYRQSLGQGLEFLIYFQGNSAPDKSGLPSDRFSAERTGGSVSTLTIQRTQQEDSAVYLCASSGQGLNTEAFFGQGTRLTVV.

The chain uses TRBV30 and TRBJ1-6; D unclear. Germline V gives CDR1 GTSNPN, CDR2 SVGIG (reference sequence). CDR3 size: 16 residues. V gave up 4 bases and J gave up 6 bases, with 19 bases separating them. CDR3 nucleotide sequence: TGTGCCTGGAACATCGGGCGGGTTACCCCTAATTCACCCCTCCACTTT. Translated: CAWNIGRVTPNSPLHF.

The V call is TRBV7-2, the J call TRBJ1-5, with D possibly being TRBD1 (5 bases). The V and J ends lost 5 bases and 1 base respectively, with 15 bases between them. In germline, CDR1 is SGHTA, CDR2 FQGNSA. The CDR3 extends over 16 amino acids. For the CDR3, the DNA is TGTGCCAGCAGCCCTCAGGGAATCAGCAGCAATCAGCCCCAGCATTTT. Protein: CASSPQGISSNQPQHF. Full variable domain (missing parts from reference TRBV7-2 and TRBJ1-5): GAGVSQSPSNKVTEKGKDVELRCDPISGHTALYWYRQSLGQGLEFLIYFQGNSAPDKSGLPSDRFSAERTGGSVSTLTIQRTQQEDSAVYLCASSPQGISSNQPQHFGDGTRLSIL.

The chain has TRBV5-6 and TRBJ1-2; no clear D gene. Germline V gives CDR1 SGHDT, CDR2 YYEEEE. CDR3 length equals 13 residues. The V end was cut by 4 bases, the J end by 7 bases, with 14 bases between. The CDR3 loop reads CASSERVTGGYTF. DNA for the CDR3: TGTGCCAGCAGCGAGCGGGTCACGGGTGGCTACACCTTC.

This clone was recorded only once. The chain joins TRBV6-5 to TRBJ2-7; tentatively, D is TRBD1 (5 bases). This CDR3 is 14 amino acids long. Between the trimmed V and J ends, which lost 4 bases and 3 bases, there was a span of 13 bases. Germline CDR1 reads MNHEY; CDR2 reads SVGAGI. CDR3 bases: TGTGCCAGCAGTTTTAAGGCAGGGAACTACGAGCAGTACTTC. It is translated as CASSFKAGNYEQYF.

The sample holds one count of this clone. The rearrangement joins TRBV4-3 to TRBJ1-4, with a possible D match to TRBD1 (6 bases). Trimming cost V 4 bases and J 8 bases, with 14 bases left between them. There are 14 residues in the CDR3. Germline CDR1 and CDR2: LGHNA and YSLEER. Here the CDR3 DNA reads TGCGCCAGCAGCCGGGGGCCCGTTGACGAAAAACTGTTTTTT. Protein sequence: CASSRGPVDEKLFF.